This record concerns one T cell receptor beta chain sequence. This sample is part of a study of blood T cell repertoires in COVID-19. The CDR3 is 15 amino acids. Germline CDR1 reads SQVTM; CDR2 reads ANQGSEA. The V segment lost 2 bases and the J segment 5 bases; nucleotides outside the gene matches: 9. In the original processing: Nucleated cell number was recorded as an estimate derived from reference gene primer amplification. Profiled with immunoSEQ multiplex PCR; TCRdb holds only in-frame clones, not every one. Clone size and V and J calls were adopted from that table, with D and trimming inferred from the DNA. This table has roughly 320,000 clones, 90% to 95% appearing once. Shortly before study entry, within 2 weeks, exposed participants had met a COVID-19 case.

The sequenced material came from PBMCs or T cells enriched from blood (not recorded which). This receptor was obtained from a woman in her twenties or thirties who had been exposed to COVID-19. The chain carries TRBV29-1 and TRBJ2-3; 8 bases fit TRBD2. CDR3 nucleotides: TGCAGCGTTGAAACGGGACTAGTGGAAGTAGATACGCAGTATTTT. Its protein product is CSVETGLVEVDTQYF.